These 28 T cell receptor beta chains came from one sample sequenced in a study of breast tumors, draining lymph nodes, adjacent tissues. TCRdb analysed the multiplex PCR reads with MiXCR anew, one entry per CDR3 protein. The sample yields under 250,000 distinct CDR3 sequences, roughly 32% seen once. Breast cancer patients provided tissue from their axillary draining lymph nodes. The sample consisted of axillary lymph node tissue. Receptors were obtained from a female donor with breast cancer. Some clones in this sample may be carry-over from other donors' samples.

This clonotype was seen ten or more times. V gene TRBV7-9 combines with J gene TRBJ1-6, with 10 bases matching TRBD1. The V gene's germline CDR1 is SEHNR and CDR2 FQNEAQ (reference sequence). V lost 6 bases and J lost 0; bases outside the gene matches: 8. The CDR3 totals 18 residues. CDR3 region: CASSAGQGISSYNSPLHF. The DNA of the CDR3 is TGTGCCAGCAGTGCGGGACAGGGGATTAGCTCCTATAATTCACCCCTCCACTTT.

Only a few counts were recorded for this clonotype. This CDR3 reads CASRTLGQKYGYTF. For the CDR3, the DNA is TGTGCCAGCAGGACCCTCGGACAGAAATATGGCTACACCTTC. The rearrangement links TRBV28 to TRBJ1-2; maybe TRBD1 (6 bases). The CDR3 is 14 residues long. Trimming removed 6 bases at V and 5 bases at J, with 16 bases between. The germline CDR1 and CDR2 sequences are MDHEN and SYDVKM.

Only a few counts were recorded for this clonotype. V is TRBV7-3 and J is TRBJ1-1, with D unresolved. The germline CDR1 and CDR2 sequences are SGHTA and FQGTGA. With 4 bases removed from V and 1 base from J, the gap between germline ends came to 7 bases. The length of the CDR3 is 13 residues. This chain's CDR3 is CASSSGKNTEAFF. CDR3 nucleotides: TGTGCCAGCAGCTCCGGGAAGAACACTGAAGCTTTCTTT.

In this sample, this clonotype turned up many times. The chain is built from TRBV6-1 and TRBJ1-2, with 8 bases identical to TRBD1. CDR1 and CDR2 (germline): MNHNS, SASEGT. Unmatched junction bases numbered 5, after V lost 7 bases and J lost 4 bases. The CDR3 has 13 amino acids. CDR3 DNA: TGTGCCAGCAAGCATGGGACAGGCTATGGCTACACCTTC. Translated: CASKHGTGYGYTF.

The count of this clonotype is one. A read error may be the cause here, since a much bigger clone is one base away. The V call is TRBV5-4, the J call TRBJ2-3, with a possible D match to TRBD2 (5 bases). The CDR3 length is 14 residues. In germline, CDR1 is SGHNT, CDR2 YYREEE (reference sequence). CDR3 in amino acids: CASSFDLRADTQCF. The CDR3 region has the DNA TGTGCCAGCAGCTTCGATCTGAGGGCAGATACGCAGTGTTTT. Full variable domain (outside the CDR3, taken from reference TRBV5-4 and TRBJ2-3): ETGVTQSPTHLIKTRGQQVTLRCSSQSGHNTVSWYQQALGQGPQFIFQYYREEENGRGNFPPRFSGLQFPNYSSELNVNALELDDSALYLCASSFDLRADTQCFGPGTRLTVL.

There are many counts of this clonotype. The chain uses TRBV6-1 and TRBJ2-7; the D is unclear. The CDR3 contains 14 residues. V was trimmed by 8 bases and J by 0 bases, leaving 14 bases between them. CDR1 and CDR2 (germline): MNHNS, SASEGT. The CDR3 loop is CASDTPANSYEQYF. The CDR3 DNA follows: TGTGCCAGCGACACACCAGCTAACTCCTACGAGCAGTACTTC.

This clonotype was seen a few times. A much larger clone lies a single base off, so this may be a read error. The chain recombines TRBV29-1 with TRBJ2-3; no firm D call. The CDR3 is 13 residues long. Germline lookup yields CDR1 SQVTM and CDR2 ANQGSEA. CDR3 nucleotides: TGCAGCGTTGAAGGTGGGCTCACAGATACGCGGTATTTT. Translated: CSVEGGLTDTRYF.

This clonotype was found many times. This chain joins TRBV12-3 or TRBV12-4 and TRBJ2-6, with 7 bases that match TRBD1. This CDR3 has 16 residues. Losses at the gene ends were 1 base for V and 1 base for J; bases not matched to a gene: 1. CDR3 nucleotides: TGTGCCAGCAGTTTAGGGACAGGATCTGGGGCCAACGTCCTGACTTTC. This codes for CASSLGTGSGANVLTF.

The chain couples TRBV15 to TRBJ2-3, with a tentative D call TRBD1 (5 bases). The CDR3 consists of 17 residues. V shed 3 bases and J shed 6 bases, with 22 bases lying between them. Germline loops: CDR1 LNHNV, CDR2 YYDKDF (reference sequence). CDR3 in amino acids: CATSSQGAADQRDTQYF. CDR3 nucleotides: TGTGCCACCAGCAGCCAAGGGGCAGCCGACCAACGGGATACGCAGTATTTT.

The chain combines TRBV10-3 with TRBJ1-1; D uncertain. This CDR3 is built from 14 residues. Germline lookup yields CDR1 ENHRY and CDR2 SYGVKD. Trimming left V 4 bases short and J 0 bases short, with 9 bases between. CDR3 sequence: CAISVGVMNTEAFF. CDR3 in DNA: TGTGCCATCAGTGTTGGGGTCATGAACACTGAAGCTTTCTTT.

V usage is TRBV25-1 and J usage is TRBJ2-1, with 10 nucleotides matching TRBD2. CDR1 is MGHDK, CDR2 SYGVNS, per germline. V shed 8 bases and J 7 bases; nucleotides not matched to a gene: 20. The CDR3 extends over 18 amino acids. The CDR3 coding sequence is TGTGCCAGCCAAGAAAGATGGCAGCGGGAGGGCCTTCGTAATGAGCAGTTCTTC. It translates to CASQERWQREGLRNEQFF. Using reference TRBV25-1 and TRBJ2-1 for the parts outside the CDR3, the full variable domain is EADIYQTPRYLVIGTGKKITLECSQTMGHDKMYWYQQDPGMELHLIHYSYGVNSTEKGDLSSESTVSRIRTEHFPLTLESARPSHTSQYLCASQERWQREGLRNEQFFGPGTRLTVL.

This clonotype was seen repeatedly, ten times or more. The chain employs TRBV19 and TRBJ2-7, with 11 bases identical to TRBD2. Trimming at V came to 7 bases and at J to 3 bases, leaving 2 bases not matched to a gene. Germline CDR1 and CDR2: LNHDA and SQIVND (reference sequence). The CDR3 is 13 amino acids. The DNA for the CDR3 is TGTGCCAGTAAAACTAGCGGGAGCTACGAGCAGTACTTC. Translation: CASKTSGSYEQYF. Combining the CDR3 with reference TRBV19 and TRBJ2-7 gives the whole variable domain DGGITQSPKYLFRKEGQNVTLSCEQNLNHDAMYWYRQDPGQGLRLIYYSQIVNDFQKGDIAEGYSVSREKKESFPLTVTSAQKNPTAFYLCASKTSGSYEQYFGPGTRLTVT.

The chain has TRBV7-3 and TRBJ1-5; D gene unclear. The CDR3 is 13 amino acids. V was trimmed by 5 bases and J by 2 bases, leaving 7 bases between them. The V gene's germline CDR1 is SGHTA and CDR2 FQGTGA. CDR3 in DNA: TGTGCCAGCAGCAAATGGGGCAATCAGCCCCAGCATTTT. This codes for CASSKWGNQPQHF.

The V gene is TRBV12-3 or TRBV12-4, the J gene TRBJ1-1; D gene unclear. The CDR3 has 12 residues. Trimming took 6 bases from V and 8 from J, leaving 13 bases between them. CDR3 DNA: TGTGCCAGCAGCTTGGACGGAGGAGAAGCTTTCTTT. Translated, it gives CASSLDGGEAFF.

The table lists this clonotype with many counts. The chain's CDR3 is CASSPELGRTGELFF. The CDR3 bases are TGTGCCAGCAGCCCCGAGCTGGGGCGGACCGGGGAGCTGTTTTTT. The J gene is TRBJ2-2, the V gene TRBV3-1; tentatively, D is TRBD1 (5 bases). Per germline, CDR1 LGHDT and CDR2 YNNKEL (reference sequence). The CDR3 sequence is 15 residues long. V lost 4 bases and J lost 5, with 14 bases in between.

The V and J genes are TRBV24-1 and TRBJ2-1, with TRBD2 matching over 11 bases. The trim removed 6 bases at V and 10 bases at J, leaving 13 bases unmatched. This CDR3 contains 16 residues. Germline values: CDR1 KGHDR, CDR2 SFDVKD. The CDR3 nucleotides are TGTGCCACCAGTACTCCGGGACTAGCGGTCGATCGAGAGCAGTTCTTC. It encodes CATSTPGLAVDREQFF.

This clonotype has ten or more counts. The rearrangement links TRBV4-3 to TRBJ1-2; D perhaps matches TRBD1 (6 bases). Germline CDR1 reads LGHNA; CDR2 reads YSLEER. The V gene lost 3 bases and the J gene lost 8 bases, with 19 bases spanning the gap. The CDR3 consists of 15 residues. The CDR3 protein is CASSHQFMGAGGYTF. DNA for the CDR3: TGCGCCAGCAGCCACCAATTCATGGGGGCGGGAGGCTACACCTTC.

This clonotype turned up a few times. A much larger clone differs from this one at a single base, so this may be a read error. The rearrangement uses TRBV7-2 and TRBJ1-2, with D unresolved. The length of the CDR3 is 15 residues. V dropped 1 base and J dropped 4 bases, with 13 bases sitting between them. Germline V gives CDR1 SGHTA, CDR2 FQGNSA. The CDR3 DNA reads as TGTGCCAGCAGCTTAGATCCGCGCCCCGTCTATGGCTACACCTTC. It encodes CASSLDPRPVYGYTF.

The genes are TRBV7-9 and TRBJ2-4, with 11 bases lining up with TRBD2. The germline gives CDR1 SEHNR, CDR2 FQNEAQ (reference sequence). The V and J ends lost 4 bases and 0 bases, in that order; junction bases with no gene match: 11. The CDR3 covers 19 residues. CDR3 bases: TGTGCCAGCAGCTCAGTACTAGCGGGAGACTACCTAGCCAAAAACATTCAGTACTTC. Residues: CASSSVLAGDYLAKNIQYF. Supplemented by reference TRBV7-9 and TRBJ2-4, the full variable domain reads DTGVSQNPRHKITKRGQNVTFRCDPISEHNRLYWYRQTLGQGPEFLTYFQNEAQLEKSRLLSDRFSAERPKGSFSTLEIQRTEQGDSAMYLCASSSVLAGDYLAKNIQYFGAGTRLSVL.

This clonotype was counted at least ten times. The chain is built from TRBV12-3 or TRBV12-4 and TRBJ2-7, with a weak D call TRBD1 (5 bases). This CDR3 is built from 13 residues. With 7 bases removed from V and 1 base from J, the gap between germline ends came to 11 bases. The CDR3 spells CASNLDSSYEQYF. Here the CDR3 DNA reads TGTGCCAGCAACCTTGACAGTTCCTACGAGCAGTACTTC.

This clonotype was recorded at least ten times. The J gene is TRBJ2-2, the V gene TRBV24-1; 12 nucleotides align to TRBD1. The CDR3 is 15 amino acids. The germline V gene has CDR1 KGHDR and CDR2 SFDVKD. V was clipped by 7 bases and J by 2 bases; unmatched bases: 1. The CDR3 region is CATRGTGGNTGELFF. As DNA, the CDR3 is TGTGCCACCAGAGGGACAGGGGGCAACACCGGGGAGCTGTTTTTT.

This chain links TRBV5-1 with TRBJ2-7; 11 bases map to TRBD1. The trim removed 1 base at V and 4 bases at J, leaving 4 bases unmatched. The CDR3 has 15 residues. Germline V gene data show CDR1 as SGHRS and CDR2 as YFSETQ. In DNA, the CDR3 is TGCGCCAGCAGCTTGCGGGACAGGGGGGAATACGAGCAGTACTTC. Translating gives CASSLRDRGEYEQYF.

The rearrangement uses TRBV28 and TRBJ1-4; a possible D gene is TRBD1 (6 bases). V dropped 4 bases and J dropped 7 bases, with 13 bases sitting between them. This CDR3 has 14 residues. Germline lookup yields CDR1 MDHEN and CDR2 SYDVKM. The CDR3 loop is CASSSGGAGEKLFF. The CDR3 DNA sequence: TGTGCCAGCAGTTCTGGGGGCGCGGGTGAAAAACTGTTTTTT.

The J gene is TRBJ2-3, the V gene TRBV7-9; possible D gene TRBD1, 6 bases. Trimming took off 8 bases at V and 6 bases at J, with 15 bases between the two ends. The V gene's germline CDR1 is SEHNR and CDR2 FQNEAQ (reference sequence). The CDR3 consists of 13 residues. The CDR3 protein is CASSSGAEDTQYF. The CDR3 DNA sequence: TGTGCCAGCTCCTCAGGGGCCGAGGATACGCAGTATTTT.

This clonotype was counted at least ten times. The genes are TRBV3-1 and TRBJ2-7; 10 bases match TRBD2. The CDR3 contains 16 residues. Germline V CDR1 and CDR2: LGHDT, YNNKEL (reference sequence). With V trimmed by 4 bases and J by 2 bases, 8 bases remained unmatched. This CDR3 reads CASSPSRLAGAYEQYF. The CDR3 DNA is TGTGCCAGCAGCCCCTCGCGCCTAGCGGGAGCCTACGAGCAGTACTTC.

The gene calls are TRBV29-1 and TRBJ2-7, with 10 bases lining up with TRBD1. CDR1 is SQVTM and CDR2 is ANQGSEA in the germline V gene. This CDR3 region has 13 residues. Germline trimming cut 6 bases from V and 5 bases from J; bases unmatched to any gene: 7. CDR3 sequence reads: CSVEGQGLDEQYF. The CDR3 region has the DNA TGCAGCGTAGAGGGACAGGGGCTCGACGAGCAGTACTTC.

To note about this clonotype: A junction boundary mismatches the germline segment, possibly from a read error. The chain joins TRBV7-3 to TRBJ2-1, with a possible D match to TRBD2 (6 bases). The CDR3 contains 13 residues. Germline V CDR1 and CDR2: SGHTA, FQGTGA. The CDR3 protein is CASSLGGGNGQFF. For the CDR3, the DNA is TGTGCCAGCAGCTTGGGGGGTGGCAATGGGCAGTTCTTC.

A few counts support this clonotype. The rearrangement joins TRBV12-5 to TRBJ2-2; 10 bases map to TRBD2. Losses at the gene ends were 3 bases for V and 4 bases for J; bases not matched to a gene: 8. Looked up from germline, CDR1 is LGHNT and CDR2 is FRNRAP. CDR3 size: 17 residues. CDR3 in DNA: TGTGCTAGTGGTTTCGCTCCTAGCGGGAGAGTCACCGGGGAGCTGTTTTTT. As protein: CASGFAPSGRVTGELFF.